This is a list of T cell receptor beta chains from one sample in a study of CD8 T cells in ankylosing spondylitis. TCRdb reanalysed the 5' RACE reads using MiXCR and keeps one entry per CDR3 protein. The sample shows fewer than 200,000 distinct CDR3 sequences, around a tenth of them seen only once. Sequenced material: blood, either unsorted or a sorted T cell fraction (not recorded which). These receptors came from a female donor with ankylosing spondylitis or in good health (not recorded which). The CDR3 runs from the conserved cysteine through the conserved F or W. A D gene is named only where the DNA matches it firmly. Some rows mark clone size as missing; the rest say once, few, many or name a class of expanded clone.

CDR3: CASTRRGTGSNTEAFF; DNA: TGTGCCAGCACCCGCCGTGGGACAGGGTCGAACACTGAAGCTTTCTTT; size: .; J: TRBJ1-1; V: TRBV14; D: TRBD1
CDR3: CSVEGLAGIYNEQFF; DNA: TGCAGCGTTGAGGGACTAGCGGGTATATACAATGAGCAGTTCTTC; size: many; J: TRBJ2-1; V: TRBV29-1; D: TRBD2
CDR3: CASSQDPGGDEQYF; DNA: TGTGCCAGCAGCCAGGACCCGGGGGGGGACGAGCAGTACTTC; size: many; J: TRBJ2-7; V: TRBV27; D: TRBD2
CDR3: CASSKGLAGGSSYNEQFF; DNA: TGTGCCAGCAGCAAAGGACTAGCGGGAGGGAGCTCCTACAATGAGCAGTTCTTC; size: .; J: TRBJ2-1; V: TRBV13; D: TRBD2
CDR3: CSASSRPGGVYEQYF; DNA: TGCAGTGCTAGTAGTCGGCCAGGGGGAGTCTACGAGCAGTACTTC; size: .; J: TRBJ2-7; V: TRBV20-1; D: TRBD1
CDR3: CATSGGEGTDTQYF; DNA: TGTGCCACCAGTGGCGGTGAAGGGACAGATACGCAGTATTTT; size: few; J: TRBJ2-3; V: TRBV24-1; D: .
CDR3: CASSITSGPGTDTQYF; DNA: TGTGCCAGTAGTATTACTAGCGGTCCTGGCACAGATACGCAGTATTTT; size: few; J: TRBJ2-3; V: TRBV19; D: TRBD2
CDR3: CCAQFTPLATSYEQYF; DNA: TGCTGTGCCCAGTTCACCCCCCTTGCTACCTCCTACGAGCAGTACTTC; size: .; J: TRBJ2-7; V: TRBV20-1; D: .
CDR3: CASSQEGDTDTQYF; DNA: TGCGCCAGCAGCCAAGAGGGGGATACAGATACGCAGTATTTT; size: .; J: TRBJ2-3; V: TRBV4-3; D: .
CDR3: CASKAELGLAGEETQYF; DNA: TGTGCCAGCAAGGCGGAGCTCGGCCTAGCGGGAGAAGAGACCCAGTACTTC; size: few; J: TRBJ2-5; V: TRBV12-3/TRBV12-4; D: TRBD2
CDR3: CAISDPGLAGATDTQYF; DNA: TGTGCCATCAGTGATCCGGGACTAGCGGGAGCAACAGATACGCAGTATTTT; size: few; J: TRBJ2-3; V: TRBV10-3; D: TRBD2
CDR3: CASRGMGSYNEQFF; DNA: TGTGCCAGTAGGGGCATGGGCTCCTACAATGAGCAGTTCTTC; size: .; J: TRBJ2-1; V: TRBV19; D: .
CDR3: CASSELGQGFPLPYGYTF; DNA: TGTGCCAGCAGTGAACTCGGACAGGGCTTCCCTCTACCCTATGGCTACACCTTC; size: many; J: TRBJ1-2; V: TRBV12-3/TRBV12-4; D: TRBD1
CDR3: CASREGGEASYEQYF; DNA: TGTGCCAGCAGGGAAGGAGGAGAAGCATCCTACGAGCAGTACTTC; size: .; J: TRBJ2-7; V: TRBV27; D: .